The rows below give T cell receptor beta chains drawn from one sample of a study of T cell changes during pregnancy in multiple sclerosis. TCRdb's table, derived via immunoSEQ multiplex PCR, lists solely in-frame clones and lacks some. The sample has more than 85,000 clones, over 85% seen once. The sample here was peripheral blood, taken in the third trimester of pregnancy. These receptors all stem from a female donor in good health, enrolled as a control in a pregnancy study. Both conserved end residues are part of each CDR3. D genes are given only for firm matches. Size is stated for part of the rows, as once, few or many counts, or as a class when the clone is expanded.

CDR3 length	D gene	clone size	J gene	V gene	CDR3 DNA	CDR3 protein
15	.	.	TRBJ2-7	TRBV6-1	TGTGCCAGCAGCGTCCTAGAGGGGAGGAGGAACGAGCAGTACTTC	CASSVLEGRRNEQYF
15	.	.	TRBJ2-2	TRBV7-2	TGTGCCAGCAGCTTAGAGGGAGGCCCCACCGGGGAGCTGTTTTTT	CASSLEGGPTGELFF
15	.	.	TRBJ2-7	TRBV4-2	TGTGCCAGCAGCCAAGGCCTCAGGGGGGACTACGAGCAGTACTTC	CASSQGLRGDYEQYF
15	.	.	TRBJ1-1	TRBV28	TGTGCCAGCAGTATAGATAGGGGCCAGAACAGCGAAGCTTTCTTT	CASSIDRGQNSEAFF
13	.	.	TRBJ2-5	TRBV6-6	TGTGCCAGCAGTAGGCGGGAACAAGAGACCCAGTACTTC	CASSRREQETQYF
18	TRBD2	.	TRBJ2-3	TRBV28	TGTGCCAGCAGCACCCGGGGGACTAGCGGGGAGGAGGCGGATACGCAGTATTTT	CASSTRGTSGEEADTQYF
14	TRBD1	once	TRBJ1-2	TRBV11-2	TGTGCCAGCAGCTTAGGGACAGGGGGATATGGCTACACCTTC	CASSLGTGGYGYTF
12	.	.	TRBJ2-3	TRBV7-2	TGTGCCAGCAGCTCCTCTCCAGATACGCAGTATTTT	CASSSSPDTQYF
15	.	.	TRBJ2-3	TRBV5-4	TGTGCCAGCAGCCCCCAGGCAGGGAGCACAGATACGCAGTATTTT	CASSPQAGSTDTQYF
16	.	.	TRBJ2-2	TRBV5-1	TGCGCCAGCAGCCGAATACGGGGTAGCCTCCCCGGGGAGCTGTTTTTT	CASSRIRGSLPGELFF
14	TRBD1	.	TRBJ2-7	TRBV29-1	TGCAGCGTGGCCGGGACAGGGTCATCCTACGAGCAGTACTTC	CSVAGTGSSYEQYF
15	.	.	TRBJ2-1	TRBV25-1	TGTGCCAGCAGTGAACCTACCCTTCTAAACAATGAGCAGTTCTTC	CASSEPTLLNNEQFF
14	TRBD1	.	TRBJ2-4	TRBV19	TGTGCCAGTAGCACCGGGACAGGGGAGGCTATTCAGTACTTC	CASSTGTGEAIQYF
16	.	.	TRBJ2-7	TRBV14	TGTGCCAGCAGCCGAAGCGCGGAGGGGATCGAAGGCGAGCAGTACTTC	CASSRSAEGIEGEQYF
13	.	.	TRBJ1-2	TRBV29-1	TGCAGCGTTGTTATAGCAGGGAACTATGGCTACACCTTC	CSVVIAGNYGYTF
18	.	once	TRBJ1-3	TRBV4-1	TGCGCCAGCAGCCAAATAGGCGACGGGTCTCTCTCTGGAAACACCATATATTTT	CASSQIGDGSLSGNTIYF
14	.	.	TRBJ1-5	TRBV4-1	TGCGCCAGCAGCCAAGATCGGGAGGACCAGCCCCAGCATTTT	CASSQDREDQPQHF
14	TRBD1	once	TRBJ1-5	TRBV18	TGTGCCAGCTCACACAGGGGGACGGATCAGCCCCAGCATTTT	CASSHRGTDQPQHF
14	TRBD2	.	TRBJ2-7	TRBV4-1	TGCGCCAGCACCCGGACTAGCGGGACGGGGGAGCAGTACTTC	CASTRTSGTGEQYF
13	.	.	TRBJ2-7	TRBV10-3	TGTGCCACGCGGGACAGCATCTCCTACGAGCAGTACTTC	CATRDSISYEQYF
17	.	.	TRBJ2-3	TRBV5-1	TGCGCCAGCAGCTTGGCTCCGGGGGGCCGAGGCACAGATACGCAGTATTTT	CASSLAPGGRGTDTQYF
16	.	.	TRBJ2-7	TRBV7-2	TGTGCCAGCAGCTTATGGTCCCTAGCGTCCCTCTACGAGCAGTACTTC	CASSLWSLASLYEQYF
14	TRBD2	.	TRBJ2-7	TRBV5-1	TGCGCCAGCAGCAGTAGCGGGAGCTCCTACGAGCAGTACTTC	CASSSSGSSYEQYF
15	.	.	TRBJ2-5	TRBV5-1	TGCGCCAGCAGCCCGGCTGGCAGGCGCGGGGAGACCCAGTACTTC	CASSPAGRRGETQYF
15	.	.	TRBJ1-5	TRBV27	TGTGCCAGCAGGCGGACAAGGGGTAGCAATCAGCCCCAGCATTTT	CASRRTRGSNQPQHF
15	.	.	TRBJ1-3	TRBV5-6	TGTGCCAGCAGCTTACCGGGGATCTCTGGAAACACCATATATTTT	CASSLPGISGNTIYF
19	.	.	TRBJ2-1	TRBV2	TGTGCCAGCAGTGACCCCCCCCTAATAGCGGTTAGCTCCTACAATGAGCAGTTCTTC	CASSDPPLIAVSSYNEQFF
10	.	.	TRBJ2-3	TRBV2	TGTGCCACTCAGGGGGATACGCAGTATTTT	CATQGDTQYF
15	.	.	TRBJ1-3	TRBV11-2	TGTGCCAGCAGTGGGACTGCTATCTCTGGAAACACCATATATTTT	CASSGTAISGNTIYF
15	.	.	TRBJ2-1	TRBV5-1	TGCGCCAGCAGCTCCCAGGGATCGTCCTACAATGAGCAGTTCTTC	CASSSQGSSYNEQFF
15	.	.	TRBJ1-1	TRBV2	TGTGCCAGCAGCGGATACGGGGGGCTGGCCACTGAAGCTTTCTTT	CASSGYGGLATEAFF
14	.	.	TRBJ1-2	TRBV13	TGTGCCAGCAGCTTAGGACCGGGTAACTATGGCTACACCTTC	CASSLGPGNYGYTF
16	TRBD1	.	TRBJ2-3	TRBV28	TGTGCCAGCAGTGACGGCGCCGGGACAGAGAGGGATACGCAGTATTTT	CASSDGAGTERDTQYF
15	TRBD2	.	TRBJ2-1	TRBV27	TGTGCCAGCAGTTTAGGACTAGCGGGTCTCAATGAGCAGTTCTTC	CASSLGLAGLNEQFF
17	.	.	TRBJ2-7	TRBV30	TGTGCCTGGAGTGTAGGGGGGGCTAGCGGCCAAATGAGCGAGCAGTACTTC	CAWSVGGASGQMSEQYF
14	.	once	TRBJ1-5	TRBV7-9	TGTGCCAGCAGCCAACAGGGAGATGGTCAGCCCCAGCATTTT	CASSQQGDGQPQHF
17	TRBD2	.	TRBJ2-1	TRBV6-4	TGTGCCAGCAGCCGTAAAGCGGGAGGGCCAGGGGACGGTGAGCAGTTCTTC	CASSRKAGGPGDGEQFF
15	.	once	TRBJ1-1	TRBV5-1	TGCGCCAGCAGCTTGGGTGGGGCAGATTCCACTGAAGCTTTCTTT	CASSLGGADSTEAFF
12	.	.	TRBJ1-5	TRBV6-5	TGTGCCAGCAGTGGCTTCAATCAGCCCCAGCATTTT	CASSGFNQPQHF
12	.	.	TRBJ1-5	TRBV28	TGTGCCAGCAGGCTGGGGGCCTTTGCCCAGCATTTT	CASRLGAFAQHF
15	.	.	TRBJ2-3	TRBV6-1	TGTGCCAGCACACCGCGGCAGGGGTGGGTAGATACGCAGTATTTT	CASTPRQGWVDTQYF
16	TRBD2	.	TRBJ2-7	TRBV5-1	TGCGCCAGCAGCTTGGGTGGTAGCGGGAGTATATACGAGCAGTACTTC	CASSLGGSGSIYEQYF
16	TRBD2	.	TRBJ2-3	TRBV18	TGTGCCAGCTCACCAACTAGCGGGAGGGCTCCAGATACGCAGTATTTT	CASSPTSGRAPDTQYF
16	TRBD2	.	TRBJ2-7	TRBV7-9	TGTGCCAGCAGCCCCCAAACCGGGACTAGCCCCTACGAGCAGTACTTC	CASSPQTGTSPYEQYF
14	.	.	TRBJ2-2	TRBV2	TGTGCCAGCACCGCCACAGGGAGCACCGGGGAGCTGTTTTTT	CASTATGSTGELFF
17	TRBD2	.	TRBJ2-7	TRBV13	TGTGCCAGCAGCTTAGCAATTGGGGGGGATAGTTCCTACGAGCAGTACTTC	CASSLAIGGDSSYEQYF
14	TRBD2	.	TRBJ2-4	TRBV19	TGTGCCAGTAGTTCAGCCGGGACTAGCGGAACCTGGGACTTC	CASSSAGTSGTWDF
12	.	once	TRBJ2-7	TRBV29-1	TGCAGCGTTGAAGGGGCAGGGAACGAGCAGTACTTC	CSVEGAGNEQYF
18	TRBD2	.	TRBJ2-5	TRBV11-2	TGTGCCAGCAGACCAAACATATGGACTAGCGGCAAACAAGAGACCCAGTACTTC	CASRPNIWTSGKQETQYF
15	TRBD2	.	TRBJ2-5	TRBV5-1	TGCGCCAGCAGCGTGGGACTAGCGGGAGGTGGGACCCAGTACTTC	CASSVGLAGGGTQYF
16	TRBD1	.	TRBJ1-5	TRBV28	TGTGCCAGCAGTTATACAGGGACAGGGAAGAATCAGCCCCAGCATTTT	CASSYTGTGKNQPQHF
15	TRBD1	.	TRBJ2-5	TRBV6-5	TGTGCCAGTGGACGGGGGGACAGGGGGCAGGAGACCCAGTACTTC	CASGRGDRGQETQYF
14	.	.	TRBJ2-3	TRBV10-3	TGTGCCATCAGTGCAAGCGGCCTCACAGATACGCAGTATTTT	CAISASGLTDTQYF
14	TRBD1	.	TRBJ1-2	TRBV6-6	TGTGCCAGCAGTATCTCGGGACAGGGGTATGGCTACACCTTC	CASSISGQGYGYTF
13	TRBD2	.	TRBJ2-7	TRBV18	TGTGCCAGCTCATCAGGACTAGCGGGGGAGCAGTACTTC	CASSSGLAGEQYF
12	.	.	TRBJ2-7	TRBV5-1	TGCGCCAGCAGCCCGGAGGGAGGAATCGGGTACTTC	CASSPEGGIGYF
14	TRBD2	.	TRBJ2-3	TRBV5-1	TGCGCCAGCAGCTTGGGTGGGACTAGCGATACGCAGTATTTT	CASSLGGTSDTQYF